This TCR beta chain originates from a study of radiotherapy plus CTLA-4 blockade in lung cancer. This clone was found a few times. Its antigen is unidentified. V lost 0 bases and J lost 4; bases outside the gene matches: 11. Germline V CDR1 and CDR2: SGHAT, FQNNGV. This CDR3 region has 17 residues. Each patient with chemo-refractory metastatic non-small-cell lung cancer was treated with focal radiation plus CTLA-4 blockade using ipilimumab. Overall study findings and caveats: Early blood T cell clone dynamics, with interferon-beta, were reported to best predict response. Subsequent to radiotherapy plus ipilimumab, tumor-derived TCR clones underwent expansion in blood.

Libraries were prepared by immunoSEQ multiplex PCR; TCRdb keeps only in-frame clonotypes and omits some of them. The sample lists roughly 110,000 clones, 70% to 85% seen once, with 3.3% in the top ten. Source: peripheral blood, taken from a patient treated with radiotherapy plus ipilimumab. This clonotype was sampled from a human donor with non-small cell lung cancer that progressed on radiotherapy plus ipilimumab. Some clones in this sample may be carry-over from other donors' samples. This sequence joins TRBV11-2 and TRBJ2-7; 8 nucleotides line up with TRBD2. DNA of the CDR3: TGTGCCAGCAGCTTAGAAAGCTTCGGCGGGGGGTCGTACGAGCAGTACTTC. It is translated as CASSLESFGGGSYEQYF.